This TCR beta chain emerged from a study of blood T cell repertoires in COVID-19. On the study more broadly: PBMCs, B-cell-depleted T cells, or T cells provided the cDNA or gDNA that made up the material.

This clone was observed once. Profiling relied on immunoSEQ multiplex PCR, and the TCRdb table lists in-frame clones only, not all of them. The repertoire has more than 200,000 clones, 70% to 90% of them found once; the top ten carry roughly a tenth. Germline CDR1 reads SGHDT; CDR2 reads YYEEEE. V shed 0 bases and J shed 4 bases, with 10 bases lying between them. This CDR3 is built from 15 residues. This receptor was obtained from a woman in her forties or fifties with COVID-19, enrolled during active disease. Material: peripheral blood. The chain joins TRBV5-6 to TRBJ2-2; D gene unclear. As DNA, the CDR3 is TGTGCCAGCAGCTTGGCGGGTCGGGTCACCGGGGAGCTGTTTTTT. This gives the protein CASSLAGRVTGELFF.